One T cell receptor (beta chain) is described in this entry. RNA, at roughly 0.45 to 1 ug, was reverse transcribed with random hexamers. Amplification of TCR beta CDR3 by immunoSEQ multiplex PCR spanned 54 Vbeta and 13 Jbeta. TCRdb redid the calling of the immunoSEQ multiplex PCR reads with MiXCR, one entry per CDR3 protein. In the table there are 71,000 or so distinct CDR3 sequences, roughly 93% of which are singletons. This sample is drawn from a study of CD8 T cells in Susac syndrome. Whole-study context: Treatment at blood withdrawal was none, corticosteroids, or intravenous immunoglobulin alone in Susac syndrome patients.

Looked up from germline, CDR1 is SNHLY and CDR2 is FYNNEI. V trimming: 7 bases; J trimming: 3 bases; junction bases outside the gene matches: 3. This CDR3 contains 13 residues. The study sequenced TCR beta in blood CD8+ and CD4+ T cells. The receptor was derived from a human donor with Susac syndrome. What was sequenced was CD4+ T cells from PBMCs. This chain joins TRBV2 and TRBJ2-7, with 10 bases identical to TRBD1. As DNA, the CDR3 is TGTGCCAGCATCCGGGACAGGGGCTACGAGCAGTACTTC. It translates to CASIRDRGYEQYF.